This T cell receptor (beta chain) originates from a study of blood T cells in healthy people across ages. About this clonotype itself: The junction and the germline gene differ at one end; a read error may be behind it.

This CDR3 spans 13 amino acids. CDR1 is DFQATT, CDR2 SNEGSKA, per germline (reference sequence). Alongside a J-beta primer mix, a sample-barcoded 5' primer served in a second PCR lasting roughly 6 to 12 cycles. TCRdb fed the 5' RACE reads into MiXCR, producing one record per CDR3 protein. The data contain fewer than 900,000 distinct CDR3 sequences, roughly 49% of them singletons. What was sequenced was blood. The sequence came from a woman in her fifties or sixties in good health. The chain carries TRBV20-1 and TRBJ2-3, with a weak D call TRBD1 (6 bases). CDR3 DNA: TGCAGGGCTAGAGGGGGAAGGGAGTGGACGCAGTATTTT. It yields the protein CRARGGREWTQYF.